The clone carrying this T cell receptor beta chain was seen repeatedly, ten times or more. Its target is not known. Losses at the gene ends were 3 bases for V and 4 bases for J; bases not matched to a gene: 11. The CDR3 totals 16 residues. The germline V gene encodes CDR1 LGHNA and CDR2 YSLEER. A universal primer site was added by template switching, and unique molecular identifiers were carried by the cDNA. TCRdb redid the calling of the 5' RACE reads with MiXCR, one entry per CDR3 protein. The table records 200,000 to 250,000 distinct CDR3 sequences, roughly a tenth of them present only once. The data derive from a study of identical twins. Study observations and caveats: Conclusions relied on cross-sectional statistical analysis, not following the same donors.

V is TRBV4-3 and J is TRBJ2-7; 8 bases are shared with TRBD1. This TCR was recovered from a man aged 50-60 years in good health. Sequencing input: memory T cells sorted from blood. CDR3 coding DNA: TGCGCCAGCAGCCAGGACAGGGCCAGCGGGTTGTACGAGCAGTACTTC. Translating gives CASSQDRASGLYEQYF.